The source of this T cell receptor beta chain is a study of glioma-infiltrating T cells. Findings and limits, study-wide: Above-expected tissue-blood divergence occurred in all gliomas, most in low-grade ones. CDR3 overlap between tissue and blood was very small.

Comments on this clonotype: No antigen is known for it.

Amplification of TCR alpha and beta CDR3 regions from RNA used iRepertoire nested multiplex PCR. Input was 100-400 ng of tissue mRNA or PBMC total RNA. One entry per CDR3 protein, called by TCRdb with MiXCR from the multiplex PCR reads. The sample has about 89,000 distinct CDR3 sequences; 20% to 25% are singletons. Sequences were obtained from glioma tissue, nonneoplastic brain tissue, or PBMCs (not recorded which). The receptor was isolated from a human donor with low-grade glioma or glioblastoma, undergoing nonglioma brain surgery, or in good health (not recorded which).

CDR3 coding DNA: TGTCCCATCAACACCGGACAGGGGGATCAGCCCCAGCATTTT. This gives the protein CPINTGQGDQPQHF. The chain joins TRBV6-1 to TRBJ1-5; 10 nucleotides line up with TRBD1. This CDR3 contains 14 residues. Germline loops: CDR1 MNHNS, CDR2 SASEGT.